This TCR beta chain came from a study of T cell responses to AZD1222 COVID-19 vaccine. Study observations and caveats: Close to half of spike-specific TCRs reportedly recognize unmutated variant regions.

TCRdb's copy holds only in-frame clones and misses some; the assay was immunoSEQ multiplex PCR. In the table there are some 95,000 clones, 85% to 90% of which are singletons. Points on this clone: No antigen is known for it.

Second-dose intervals near 4 or 12 weeks were combined. The CDR3 runs to 13 residues. Germline V gene data show CDR1 as LGHDT and CDR2 as YNNKEL (reference sequence). With V trimmed by 4 bases and J by 8 bases, 5 bases remained unmatched. This TCR derives from an adult who received the AZD1222 COVID-19 vaccine. This material consisted of peripheral blood, taken 28 days after the second AZD1222 dose. This chain joins TRBV3-1 (or the pseudogene TRBV3-2) and TRBJ1-5, with 7 bases fitting TRBD1. The CDR3 here is CASSPGGWEPQHF. The CDR3 DNA is TGTGCCAGCAGCCCAGGGGGATGGGAGCCCCAGCATTTT.